This T cell receptor (beta chain) stems from a study of cytomegalovirus exposure and HLA in healthy donors (dated by TCRdb to about 2017). Regarding the study in general: An earlier analysis of under 600 of the donors reported approximately 290 Gb of sequence data and approximately 110 million unique TCR beta sequences from about 200 million T cells. Around 320 gigabases of sequencing data and approximately 85 million unique TCR sequences were included in an early release covering about 600 HLA-typed donors. Of the roughly 410 genotyped donors, 75% to 85% were placed in the genetic ancestry cluster associated with self-reported Caucasian donors. The study aimed to test whether signatures of past pathogen exposure could be identified by cataloging public T cell receptors. Using immunosequencing, the study profiled T cell repertoires from about 610 subjects and related those repertoires to cytomegalovirus serostatus. Along with the roughly 670-subject first cohort, a separate validation cohort of 120 different subjects was used. To predict cytomegalovirus infection status, the study combined high-throughput TCR immunosequencing, statistical association of individual TCRs with disease status, and machine learning. A later analysis re-examined previously published TCR beta repertoires from 500 to 700 donors and added high-resolution HLA genotyping to investigate patterns of TCR occurrence. Rather than using new phenotypic data, the later analysis identified candidate immune exposures from TCR beta sequences and from how often those sequences occurred across donors. An earlier analysis of 450 to 750 of the donors used high-throughput TCR beta sequencing to judge whether each TCR beta V gene segment behaved as functional or pseudogenic. Donor age, sex, ethnicity and CMV serostatus were compiled alongside the repertoire data. In a later genetic analysis, genome-wide SNP genotypes for 398 of the 666 donors were used, and that subset was treated as a discovery cohort. All discovery cohort repertoires had been generated using a single sequencing platform. HLA typing included class I and class II loci at four-digit resolution. The number of donors typed differed by locus, with about 629-640 for A, B, C, DRB1 and DQB1, more than 500 for DQA1, 600 to 610 for DPA1, and 450 to 480 for DPB1. Several DR-DQ haplotypes were treated as single units for association and clustering because of strong linkage in the cohort. Among 398 genotyped donors of the cohort, an average of about 240,000 unique TCR beta nucleotide sequences were sequenced per donor, roughly a sixth of them non-productive.

Spanning cysteine to phenylalanine, the CDR3 consists of 16 amino acids. Only the CDR3 DNA is retained, 48 bases long and in frame from the first base. The CDR1 and CDR2 encoded by the germline V gene are MDHEN and SYDVKM. V loses 6 bases, J loses 5 bases, and the germline ends lie 20 bases apart. This clone is regarded as medium-sized (0.01 to 0.1%). It lacks a known antigen. Base-call qualities are not available, and no considerably larger clone is one nucleotide away. Library construction relied on the immunoSEQ multiplex PCR assay. For the multiplex PCR, a mixture combining 60 forward primers for TCR Vbeta segments and 13 reverse primers for TCR Jbeta segments was used. The CDR3 region of rearranged TCR beta genes was amplified from genomic DNA by a multiplex PCR assay. The Illumina HiSeq System was used to sequence the amplified TCR beta libraries as 87-base-pair reads. The published analysis was carried out like this. Across the 670 or so repertoires, a later analysis counted tens of millions of unique TCR beta chains, 8.5 million to 12 million of which were shared by at least two donors. To remove PCR and sequencing errors, raw reads were error-corrected and collapsed into unique sequences using a nearest-neighbor algorithm that merged closely related sequences. Alignment of CDR3 sequences to IMGT reference sequences was used to assign V, D and J gene segments. Each retained sequence needed at least a six-nucleotide match to both a V gene segment and a J gene segment. Rearrangements were called productive when the CDR3 lacked stop codons and stayed in frame with V and J; all others were non-productive. Following IMGT convention, CDR3 was defined as the stretch from the second conserved V-encoded cysteine to the conserved J-encoded phenylalanine. In an earlier analysis of roughly 580 of the donors, sequences lacking an unambiguous match to a single V gene segment were excluded. In an earlier analysis of a few hundred of the donors, V segments were called functional above 56.7% productive rearrangements and were called segregating when the between-donor standard deviation exceeded 5%. To diagnose cytomegalovirus status from the catalog of TCR beta chain sequences, a statistical classification framework was built. A later analysis assigned V and J genes by comparing TCR nucleotide sequences with IMGT/GENE-DB human TR gene sequences. Using the TCRdist pipeline, a later analysis assigned CDR3 sequences along with most-parsimonious VDJ recombination scenarios. In a later analysis, every TCR beta chain was defined by the combination of its CDR3 amino acid sequence and its V-gene family, and reads without a unique V-gene family were dropped. In a later analysis, approximately 590 highly shared, low-generation-probability nucleotide sequences were removed to address suspected cross-contamination and a sequencing artifact. A later analysis calculated a clonal expansion index for each public chain from normalized within-repertoire ranks of inferred template counts. In a later analysis, generation probabilities were computed with a VDJ recombination model fitted to out-of-frame rearrangements, and the resulting probabilities were checked against IGoR. In a later analysis, hypergeometric tests were used to score TCR-TCR, TCR-HLA and TCR-CMV co-occurrence, with a repertoire-size bias correction applied to TCR pairs. False discovery rates were estimated in a later analysis by permuting HLA or CMV assignments 20 times. In a later analysis, co-occurring TCRs were grouped with DBSCAN, and TCRdist sequence similarity was added when clustering was performed within HLA-allele-positive subsets. Repertoires with fewer than 30,000 or more than 120,000 public chains were left out of co-occurrence clustering, as were a few repertoires with anomalous nucleotide sharing. This immuneACCESS table, as held by TCRdb, lists in-frame sequences with V and J called but not all clones. Of the missing ones, under half trace to an unresolved V gene in checked studies; the others have no known cause. V and J calls and clone size are those listed in that table; D and trimming were worked out from the DNA. The sample table contains about 79,000 clones; only one count was recorded for 70% to 80% of them. The ten biggest clones cover 9.1% of the sample.

What the authors observed across the whole study: Sequencing depth was assumed to be roughly uniform across donors in the presence/absence analyses, though that assumption may not hold. The cohort was sequenced for TCR beta chains only, and without alpha or paired-chain data the features that could be detected were limited. A further reported finding was that TCR beta sequences accurately predicted the HLA-A and HLA-B alleles for most subjects in the first cohort. A few of the identified cytomegalovirus-associated TCR beta chains were confirmed in vitro to be specific for cytomegalovirus antigens. In both the original and validation cohorts, the classifier was reported to diagnose cytomegalovirus status with high specificity and sensitivity. In a later analysis, TCR association rates were found to vary across HLA loci, with the most associated TCRs seen for DRB1 alleles and the fewest for HLA-C alleles. Because HLA typing was unavailable for some donors at each locus, only the typed subset was used in association tests. A later genetic analysis associated a missense DCLRE1C variant with V-gene and J-gene trimming of TCR beta chains, and an independent cohort replicated the association. The authors suggested that the approach could potentially be extended to other disease states and immunological phenotypes. In a later analysis, most CMV-associated TCR beta chains were found to appear HLA-restricted, with HLA associations seemingly driven largely by CMV exposure. A cluster of highly shared sequence variants was judged likely to be a technical artifact of the sequencing pipeline. In a later analysis, more than 15,000 TCR beta sequences were associated with specific HLA alleles at a false discovery rate of 0.05. In the study, some 160 TCR beta chains were listed as associated with cytomegalovirus. According to a later analysis, parvovirus B19, influenza, CMV and Epstein-Barr virus appeared linked to several top co-occurrence clusters. When HLA alleles, especially DR and DQ, strongly co-occurred, TCR associations were difficult to assign to individual alleles. In an earlier analysis of some 500 of the donors, most TCR beta V segments appeared in productive rearrangements about 87% or about 30% of the time, broadly matching IMGT annotations. Across donors, most TCR sequences were observed very rarely, whereas some public TCRs were present in many individuals. Compared with equally common non-associated chains, HLA-associated TCR beta chains in a later analysis were more clonally expanded and had lower generation probabilities. Because counts were too low, seventeen rarely observed V segments, including chromosome 9 orphons, were excluded from the earlier analysis of around 640 of the donors. CMV serostatus was the only immune exposure information available for the cohort. Some IMGT-functional V segments, including TRBV6-2 and TRBV6-3, could not be told apart with the 87-base-pair reads, so those segments were excluded. A later genetic analysis reported fewer N-insertions in productive TCRs among donors in an Asian-associated ancestry cluster than the roughly 670-donor mean. Linkage disequilibrium might explain the correlated functional status among segregating V segments, but an unknown experimental factor could not be ruled out.

The cohort comprised 710 or so healthy bone marrow donors. At the time of sampling, all cohort members were nominally healthy, though unrecorded immune exposures were likely present. The donor was CMV seropositive and belonged to the group of 250 to 350 seropositive cohort members. Every donor gave a peripheral blood sample, and the peripheral blood mononuclear cells from that sample were used for TCR beta sequencing. Genomic DNA was extracted from the blood cell samples with the Qiagen DNeasy Blood Extraction Kit. The receptor was isolated from a middle-aged man in good health and CMV-seropositive. This chain is built from TRBV28 and TRBJ1-3, and possibly TRBD1, on 6 matching bases. The sample was PBMCs. This receptor has the CDR3 CASSPRTGRGRNTIYF. The nucleotide sequence reads as follows: TGTGCCAGCAGCCCCAGGACGGGCAGGGGTAGAAACACCATATATTTT.